The rows below give T cell receptor beta chains drawn from one sample of a study of blood T cells in healthy people across ages. In TCRdb, the 5' RACE reads were re-called with MiXCR into one record per CDR3 protein. This sample has some 1.8 million distinct CDR3 sequences, with around 42% found just once. The source material was blood. Every receptor here comes from a human donor in good health. CDR3s include the opening cysteine and the closing phenylalanine or tryptophan. The order of the fields is CDR3 length, V gene, D gene, J gene, clone size, CDR3 DNA, CDR3 protein. D genes are given only for firm matches. A row's size may be missing; if present it is once, few, many or a size class.

CDR3 length: 13; V gene: TRBV7-3; D gene: .; J gene: TRBJ1-1; clone size: .; CDR3 DNA: TGTGCCAGCAGCTTATGGGCGGGCGGTAGAGCTTTCTTT; CDR3 protein: CASSLWAGGRAFF
CDR3 length: 14; V gene: TRBV7-2; D gene: .; J gene: TRBJ1-2; clone size: .; CDR3 DNA: TGTGCCAGCAGCTTAGTGGTACAGGGAGATGGCTACACCTTC; CDR3 protein: CASSLVVQGDGYTF
CDR3 length: 16; V gene: TRBV4-3; D gene: TRBD1; J gene: TRBJ1-1; clone size: .; CDR3 DNA: TGCGCCAGCAGCCAAGATTGGGGACAGGGACTCCCTGAAGCTTTCTTT; CDR3 protein: CASSQDWGQGLPEAFF
CDR3 length: 14; V gene: TRBV13; D gene: .; J gene: TRBJ1-2; clone size: .; CDR3 DNA: TGTGCCAGCAGCCTGACAGCATTACTCTATGGCTACACCTTC; CDR3 protein: CASSLTALLYGYTF
CDR3 length: 13; V gene: TRBV29-1; D gene: .; J gene: TRBJ2-1; clone size: .; CDR3 DNA: TGCAGCGTCCAAGGCATGGGTTACAATGAGCAGTTCTTC; CDR3 protein: CSVQGMGYNEQFF
CDR3 length: 11; V gene: TRBV6-5; D gene: .; J gene: TRBJ2-1; clone size: .; CDR3 DNA: TGTGCTAGCATCTCCTTCAATGAGCAGTTCTTC; CDR3 protein: CASISFNEQFF
CDR3 length: 15; V gene: TRBV6-2/TRBV6-3; D gene: TRBD1; J gene: TRBJ1-1; clone size: .; CDR3 DNA: TGTGCCAGCAGTACACAGGGGGCCGGGAACACTGAAGCTTTCTTT; CDR3 protein: CASSTQGAGNTEAFF
CDR3 length: 16; V gene: TRBV12-5; D gene: .; J gene: TRBJ1-1; clone size: .; CDR3 DNA: TGTGCTAGTGGCTGGGGGTCAGAGACAATGAACACTGGAGCTTTCTTT; CDR3 protein: CASGWGSETMNTGAFF
CDR3 length: 14; V gene: TRBV20-1; D gene: .; J gene: TRBJ1-6; clone size: few; CDR3 DNA: TGCAGTGCTAGAGGGCAGTCCATAGGTTCACCCCTCCACTTT; CDR3 protein: CSARGQSIGSPLHF
CDR3 length: 15; V gene: TRBV10-3; D gene: TRBD1; J gene: TRBJ2-7; clone size: few; CDR3 DNA: TGTGCCATCAGTGCGGGACAGCGGAGTTCCTACGAGCAGTACTTC; CDR3 protein: CAISAGQRSSYEQYF
CDR3 length: 15; V gene: TRBV7-2; D gene: TRBD2; J gene: TRBJ2-3; clone size: few; CDR3 DNA: TGTGCCAGCAGCTTACGGGGGGGGAGATCAGATACGCAGTATTTT; CDR3 protein: CASSLRGGRSDTQYF
CDR3 length: 16; V gene: TRBV5-5; D gene: TRBD1; J gene: TRBJ2-7; clone size: few; CDR3 DNA: TGTGCCAGCAGCTCAACAATGGGACAGGGGGCAGATAAGCAGTACTTC; CDR3 protein: CASSSTMGQGADKQYF
CDR3 length: 14; V gene: TRBV6-5; D gene: TRBD1; J gene: TRBJ2-1; clone size: .; CDR3 DNA: TGTGCCAGCAGTTACCAAACAGGGGGTCATGAGCAGTTCTTC; CDR3 protein: CASSYQTGGHEQFF
CDR3 length: 15; V gene: TRBV2; D gene: .; J gene: TRBJ1-6; clone size: .; CDR3 DNA: TGTGCCAGCAGGAGGCTAGGTGTATCAAATTCACCCCTCCACTTT; CDR3 protein: CASRRLGVSNSPLHF
CDR3 length: 14; V gene: TRBV7-7; D gene: .; J gene: TRBJ2-5; clone size: .; CDR3 DNA: TGTGCCAGCACCCTGGGCCTGGGGAGAGAGACCCAGTACTTC; CDR3 protein: CASTLGLGRETQYF
CDR3 length: 11; V gene: TRBV29-1; D gene: .; J gene: TRBJ2-1; clone size: many; CDR3 DNA: TGCAGCGTTGAAGAATACAATGAGCAGTTCTTC; CDR3 protein: CSVEEYNEQFF
CDR3 length: 14; V gene: TRBV28; D gene: TRBD2; J gene: TRBJ2-1; clone size: many; CDR3 DNA: TGTGCCAGCAGTATCAGCGGGGAGGGCAATGAGCAGTTCTTC; CDR3 protein: CASSISGEGNEQFF
CDR3 length: 16; V gene: TRBV28; D gene: TRBD2; J gene: TRBJ2-1; clone size: .; CDR3 DNA: TGTGCCAGCAGTTTATGGGGACTAGCGGGAAACAATGAGCAGTTCTTC; CDR3 protein: CASSLWGLAGNNEQFF
CDR3 length: 14; V gene: TRBV20-1; D gene: TRBD1; J gene: TRBJ1-4; clone size: .; CDR3 DNA: TGCAGTGCTCAACCTCCGGGACAGGGGGAAAAACTGTTTTTT; CDR3 protein: CSAQPPGQGEKLFF
CDR3 length: 14; V gene: TRBV7-2; D gene: .; J gene: TRBJ1-1; clone size: .; CDR3 DNA: TGTGCCAGCACCGAGGACCCTACGAACACTGAAGCTTTCTTT; CDR3 protein: CASTEDPTNTEAFF